This T cell receptor (beta chain) was retrieved from a study of blood T cell repertoires in COVID-19. Study context: The origin of the acute and convalescent COVID-19 samples was the United States, Italy and Spain. PBMCs, B-cell-depleted T cells, or T cells provided the cDNA or gDNA that made up the material.

Seattle patients were enrolled while actively infected and followed longitudinally. In its sample, this clone is medium-sized. How the authors handled the data: Reference gene primer amplification gave nucleated cell count estimates. Profiling relied on immunoSEQ multiplex PCR, and the TCRdb table lists in-frame clones only, not all of them. V, J and clone size are taken as reported in that table, and D and trimming were inferred from the DNA itself. The data show roughly 200,000 clones, approximately 86% seen once. CDR1 KGHSH and CDR2 LQKENI come from the germline V gene. The CDR3 is made up of 14 amino acids. The V gene lost 3 bases and the J gene lost 3 bases, with 9 bases spanning the gap.

V gene TRBV18 combines with J gene TRBJ2-4; the D is unclear. This receptor was taken from a woman aged 25 to 39 with COVID-19, enrolled during active disease. Sequenced: peripheral blood. CDR3 sequence: CASSPPEDKNIQYF. The DNA for the CDR3 is TGTGCCAGCTCACCTCCCGAGGACAAAAACATTCAGTACTTC.